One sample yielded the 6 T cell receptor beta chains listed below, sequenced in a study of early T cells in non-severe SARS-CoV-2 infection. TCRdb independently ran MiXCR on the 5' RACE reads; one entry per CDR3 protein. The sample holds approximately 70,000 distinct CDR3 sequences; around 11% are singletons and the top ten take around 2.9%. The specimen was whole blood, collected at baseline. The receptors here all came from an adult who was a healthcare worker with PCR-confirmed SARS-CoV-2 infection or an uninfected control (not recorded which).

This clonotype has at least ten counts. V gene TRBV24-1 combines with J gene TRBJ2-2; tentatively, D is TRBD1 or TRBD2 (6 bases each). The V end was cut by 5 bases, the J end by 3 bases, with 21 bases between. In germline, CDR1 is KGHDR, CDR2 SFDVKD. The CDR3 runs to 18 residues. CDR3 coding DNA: TGTGCCACCAGTGGCTCCCGTTTGGAGGGGGTGGACACCGGGGAGCTGTTTTTT. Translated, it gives CATSGSRLEGVDTGELFF.

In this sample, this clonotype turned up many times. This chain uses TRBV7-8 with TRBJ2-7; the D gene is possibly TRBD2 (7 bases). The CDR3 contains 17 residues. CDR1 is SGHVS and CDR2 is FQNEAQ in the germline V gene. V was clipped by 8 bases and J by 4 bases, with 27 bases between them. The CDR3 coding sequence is TGTGCCAGCCGCCTACATCGATGGGGGGGCGAGAGGTACGAGCAGTACTTC. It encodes CASRLHRWGGERYEQYF.

The CDR3 reads CASSLARNGGAADTQYF. CDR3 nucleotides: TGCGCCAGCAGCTTGGCCCGTAACGGGGGGGCCGCCGATACGCAGTATTTT. The V gene is TRBV5-1, the J gene TRBJ2-3; 8 positions agree with TRBD2. CDR1 is SGHRS and CDR2 is YFSETQ in the germline V gene. Trimming cost V 0 bases and J 6 bases; bases outside gene matches: 12. The CDR3 covers 17 residues.

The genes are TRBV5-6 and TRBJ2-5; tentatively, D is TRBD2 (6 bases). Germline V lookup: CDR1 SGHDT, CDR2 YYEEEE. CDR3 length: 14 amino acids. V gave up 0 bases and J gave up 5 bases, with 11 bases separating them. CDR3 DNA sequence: TGTGCCAGCAGCTTGGGACTAGTGGGGGAGACCCAGTACTTC. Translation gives CASSLGLVGETQYF.

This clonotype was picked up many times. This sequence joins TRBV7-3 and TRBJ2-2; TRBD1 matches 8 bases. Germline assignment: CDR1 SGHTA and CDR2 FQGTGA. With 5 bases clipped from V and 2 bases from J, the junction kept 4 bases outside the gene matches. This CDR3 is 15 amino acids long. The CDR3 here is CASSPTGGNTGELFF. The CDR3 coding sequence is TGTGCCAGCAGCCCAACAGGGGGAAACACCGGGGAGCTGTTTTTT.

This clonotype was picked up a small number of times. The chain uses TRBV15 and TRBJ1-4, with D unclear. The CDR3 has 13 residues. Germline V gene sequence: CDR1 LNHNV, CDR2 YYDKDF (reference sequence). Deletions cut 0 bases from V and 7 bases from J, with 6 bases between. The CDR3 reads CATSRDSFEKLFF. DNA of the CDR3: TGTGCCACCAGCAGAGATTCTTTTGAAAAACTGTTTTTT.